This entry describes one T cell receptor beta chain. Its specificity is not known. The method, 5' RACE with UMI labels, was used to prepare the TRB cDNA libraries. TCRdb re-called the 5' RACE reads, yielding one record per CDR3 amino acid sequence without DNA. This listing includes some 140,000 distinct CDR3 sequences. The data derive from a study of CXCR3-negative and CXCR3-positive naive CD8 T cells. On the study more broadly: With about 1.5 +/- 0.3 million reads per library, the TRB reads numbered about 135 million in total. The study, taken as a whole, reports: Higher TRB CDR3 hydrophobicity marked CXCR3-positive naive cells relative to CXCR3-negative naive cells. For the naive subsets, surface CD5 was similar, and TCR strength was inferred from TRB CDR3 properties.

Germline-derived CDR1 and CDR2 are MNHEY and SMNVEV (reference sequence). The CDR3 is 16 amino acids. Material: naive CXCR3+ CD8+ T cells from blood. As for subset: CD45RO-CCR7+CD27+CD95- naive CD8+ T cells expressing CXCR3 (TNR3+). The TCR sequence derives from a human donor in good health. Some clones in this sample may be carry-over from other donors' samples. The rearrangement uses TRBV27 and TRBJ1-5. CDR3 protein: CASSFLGANGNQPQHF.